Below, 9 T cell receptor beta chains from the same sample are listed, as sequenced in a study of human T cells and chemical hapten exposure. Time point described: patch test 2, 6 weeks after DPC sensitization. Treatment specified: therapeutic diphenylcyclopropenone sensitization with weekly scalp DPC. Using its own MiXCR run on the RACE reads, TCRdb lists one record per CDR3 protein. The sample lists about 110,000 distinct CDR3 sequences, 9% to 9.5% seen once, with 2.5% to 3.5% in the top ten. This material consisted of whole blood, taken in connection with sensitization to the hapten diphenylcyclopropenone (DPC). The receptor source for this set is a woman aged 40-49 years with alopecia areata. Some clones in this sample may be carry-over from other donors' samples.

This clonotype was seen only a few times. The chain is built from TRBV6-5 and TRBJ1-1; possible D gene TRBD1, 6 bases. Trimming removed 0 bases from V and 9 bases from J, with 17 bases in between. CDR3 length equals 15 residues. The germline CDR1 and CDR2 sequences are MNHEY and SVGAGI. Written as DNA, the CDR3 is TGTGCCAGCAGTTACTCTTCCTTGGACAGACTGAAAGCTTTCTTT. This gives the protein CASSYSSLDRLKAFF.

This clonotype was recorded at least ten times. The chain joins TRBV6-1 to TRBJ1-4; 7 positions agree with TRBD1. V dropped 8 bases and J dropped 0; count of bases not matched to a gene: 12. CDR3 size: 17 residues. Germline V CDR1 and CDR2: MNHNS, SASEGT. The CDR3 DNA reads TGTGCCAGCCACCTCTGGACAGGATCTGCAACTAATGAAAAACTGTTTTTT. Translated, it gives CASHLWTGSATNEKLFF.

This clonotype was counted a few times. The chain is built from TRBV19 and TRBJ2-1; possibly TRBD1 or TRBD2 for D (5 bases each). V was cut by 3 bases and J by 9 bases, with 12 bases left in between. The CDR3 runs to 13 residues. The germline gives CDR1 LNHDA, CDR2 SQIVND (reference sequence). The CDR3 DNA sequence: TGTGCCAGTAGTATTTTGGGGGACGGTGAGCAGTTCTTC. It yields the protein CASSILGDGEQFF.

The chain uses TRBV7-2 and TRBJ2-7, with no clear D. Germline V gene sequence: CDR1 SGHTA, CDR2 FQGNSA. The germline V and J ends were trimmed by 7 bases and 2 bases, with 21 bases remaining between them. The CDR3 is made up of 16 amino acids. The chain's CDR3 is CASTLSPEIITYEQYF. The CDR3 region has the DNA TGTGCCAGCACTCTCTCCCCGGAAATCATTACCTACGAGCAGTACTTC.

About this clonotype: A much larger clone differs by one base, so this may be a read error. The chain recombines TRBV11-2 with TRBJ2-7, with 7 bases aligning to TRBD1. Germline V gene lookup returns CDR1 SGHAT and CDR2 FQNNGV. The length of the CDR3 is 15 residues. The CDR3 spells CVSSLDGDRYYEQYF. The CDR3 DNA follows: TGTGTCAGCAGCTTAGATGGGGACAGATACTACGAGCAGTACTTC.

The J gene is TRBJ2-1, the V gene TRBV11-2; TRBD1 might be the D (6 bases). There are 14 residues in the CDR3. Germline CDR1 reads SGHAT; CDR2 reads FQNNGV. V shed 5 bases and J shed 8 bases, with 16 bases lying between them. The CDR3 is CASSPQGSYYEQFF. DNA for the CDR3: TGTGCCAGCAGCCCACAGGGTTCCTATTATGAGCAGTTCTTC.

This clonotype came up many times. This rearrangement joins TRBV6-6 to TRBJ1-1, with 9 bases matching TRBD1. This CDR3 spans 14 amino acids. Germline lookup yields CDR1 MNHNY and CDR2 SVGAGI (reference sequence). V shed 7 bases and J 11 bases; nucleotides not matched to a gene: 14. The CDR3 region is CASKGQGSLGAAFF. CDR3 in DNA: TGTGCCAGCAAAGGACAGGGGTCGTTGGGGGCGGCTTTCTTT.

The chain recombines TRBV6-5 with TRBJ1-4, with a tentative D call TRBD1 (5 bases). Germline CDR1 and CDR2: MNHEY and SVGAGI. The germline V and J ends were trimmed by 6 bases and 8 bases, with 19 bases remaining between them. This CDR3 has 15 residues. The DNA of the CDR3 is TGTGCCAGCAGCGACCCCCGGCAGGGCGCCGAAAAACTGTTTTTT. Translation gives CASSDPRQGAEKLFF.

Ten or more counts support this clonotype. This chain links TRBV7-2 with TRBJ1-1; weak D call: TRBD1 (6 bases). The V and J ends lost 5 bases and 3 bases respectively, with 10 bases between them. The germline V gene encodes CDR1 SGHTA and CDR2 FQGNSA. The CDR3 totals 13 residues. CDR3 nucleotides: TGTGCCAGCAGCCTACAGGGCGACACTGAAGCTTTCTTT. Residues: CASSLQGDTEAFF.